One sample yielded the 29 T cell receptor beta chains listed below, sequenced in a study of beta chain features in type 1 diabetes. Expressed TCRB transcripts were sequenced because the entire RNA isolate underwent reverse transcription. Assay: immunoSEQ multiplex PCR; the TCRdb copy retains only in-frame clones and omits some. The data hold around 500,000 clones, with 9.5% to 12% observed a single time. Sequenced sample: naive CD4+ T cells from blood. The receptors stem from a woman aged 18-29 years in good health.

A few counts support this clone. CDR3 loop: CSVRVDSYEQYF. CDR3 DNA sequence: TGCAGCGTTAGGGTAGACTCCTACGAGCAGTACTTC. The chain carries TRBV29-1 and TRBJ2-7, with D unresolved. Per the germline V gene, CDR1 is SQVTM and CDR2 is ANQGSEA. Trimming left V 5 bases short and J 0 bases short, with 8 bases between. The CDR3 loop spans 12 amino acids.

The chain links TRBV5-1 to TRBJ2-3, with no clear D. CDR1 and CDR2 from the germline V gene are SGHRS and YFSETQ. The length of the CDR3 is 15 residues. V lost 0 bases and J 0 bases, leaving 8 bases between the germline ends. The CDR3: CASSLDGVSTDTQYF. The CDR3 DNA is TGCGCCAGCAGCTTGGATGGGGTCAGCACAGATACGCAGTATTTT.

This clone was seen only a few times. The chain employs TRBV9 and TRBJ2-3; D unresolved. The CDR3 consists of 13 residues. The V gene's germline CDR1 is SGDLS and CDR2 YYNGEE. V was cut by 0 bases and J by 8 bases, with 10 bases left in between. This CDR3 reads CASSVESELTQYF. In nucleotides, the CDR3 is TGTGCCAGCAGCGTAGAGTCGGAGCTTACGCAGTATTTT.

The chain has TRBV14 and TRBJ2-7; 11 bases fit TRBD2. Germline assignment: CDR1 SGHDN and CDR2 FVKESK. With 4 bases clipped from V and 3 bases from J, the junction kept 5 bases outside the gene matches. The CDR3 covers 15 residues. The CDR3 spells CASSPLGLAVYEQYF. CDR3 nucleotides: TGTGCCAGCAGCCCCCTGGGACTAGCGGTCTACGAGCAGTACTTC.

This chain uses TRBV5-1 with TRBJ2-7; unclear D gene. V was trimmed by 0 bases and J by 0 bases, leaving 7 bases between them. Germline V CDR1 and CDR2: SGHRS, YFSETQ. CDR3 length: 14 residues. This chain's CDR3 is CASSLDVNSYEQYV. CDR3 in DNA: TGCGCCAGCAGCTTGGATGTCAACTCCTACGAGCAGTACGTC.

A few counts support this clone. This sample includes further DNA sequences coding for the same CDR3. This sequence joins TRBV15 and TRBJ2-7; D gene unclear. V was clipped by 0 bases and J by 1 base, with 4 bases between them. The CDR3 consists of 13 residues. Per the germline V gene, CDR1 is LNHNV and CDR2 is YYDKDF (reference sequence). CDR3: CATSRDRSYEQYV. The CDR3 DNA sequence: TGTGCCACCAGCAGAGATCGATCCTACGAGCAGTACGTC.

The gene calls are TRBV7-6 and TRBJ2-7; 10 nucleotides match TRBD2. V lost 5 bases to trimming and J lost 3 bases; unmatched junction nucleotides: 7. The germline V gene has CDR1 SGHVS and CDR2 FNYEAQ. This CDR3 is built from 15 residues. Written as DNA, the CDR3 is TGTGCCAGCAGCCCCCTTAGCGGGAGGAGCTACGAGCAGTACTTC. Protein product: CASSPLSGRSYEQYF.

The rearrangement links TRBV7-6 to TRBJ2-5; TRBD1 is a possible D gene (6 bases). Germline V gives CDR1 SGHVS, CDR2 FNYEAQ. The CDR3 runs 12 residues. Trimming pared 4 bases from V and 9 bases from J, leaving 12 bases between. CDR3 in DNA: TGTGCCAGCAGCTCGACCGCAGGGGCCCAGTACTTC. Protein product: CASSSTAGAQYF.

This clone was seen a handful of times. The V and J genes are TRBV29-1 and TRBJ1-2, with D perhaps TRBD1 (5 bases). CDR1 SQVTM and CDR2 ANQGSEA come from the germline V gene. CDR3 length: 13 amino acids. Trimming left V 3 bases short and J 1 base short, with 9 bases between. The CDR3 nucleotides are TGCAGCGTTGAGCAGGGATATAACTATGGCTACACCTTC. Translating it yields CSVEQGYNYGYTF. Full variable domain (missing parts from reference TRBV29-1 and TRBJ1-2): SAVISQKPSRDICQRGTSLTIQCQVDSQVTMMFWYRQQPGQSLTLIATANQGSEATYESGFVIDKFPISRPNLTFSTLTVSNMSPEDSSIYLCSVEQGYNYGYTFGSGTRLTVV.

CDR3 in DNA: TGTGCCAGCAGTGAATTCGGCAGCTCCTACGAGCAGTACTTC. As protein: CASSEFGSSYEQYF. The rearrangement joins TRBV25-1 to TRBJ2-7, with D hard to call. Germline CDR1 is MGHDK and CDR2 is SYGVNS. The V and J ends lost 1 base and 0 bases respectively, with 7 bases between them. The CDR3 is 14 residues long.

V gene TRBV27 combines with J gene TRBJ2-1, with 9 bases identical to TRBD2. CDR3 length equals 16 residues. Per the germline V gene, CDR1 is MNHEY and CDR2 is SMNVEV (reference sequence). Unmatched junction bases numbered 7, after V lost 2 bases and J lost 5 bases. The CDR3 is CASSLSGRKVNNEQFF. The CDR3 region has the DNA TGTGCCAGCAGTTTAAGCGGGAGGAAGGTGAACAATGAGCAGTTCTTC.

This chain connects TRBV18 to TRBJ1-2, with TRBD1 matching over 12 bases. The J segment lost 8 bases and the V segment lost 8 bases, leaving 9 bases of the junction unmatched. The CDR3 consists of 14 residues. Germline CDR1 KGHSH, CDR2 LQKENI. The CDR3 nucleotides are TGTGCCAGCACCCTCGGGACAGGGGGCGAAGGCTACACCTTC. This encodes CASTLGTGGEGYTF.

The chain uses TRBV6-6 and TRBJ2-5; maybe TRBD2 (6 bases). Per the germline V gene, CDR1 is MNHNY and CDR2 is SVGAGI (reference sequence). V was cut by 6 bases and J by 2 bases, with 10 bases left in between. The CDR3 is 13 amino acids. The CDR3 spells CASRGTRQETQYF. CDR3 sequence (DNA): TGTGCCAGCAGAGGGACTCGTCAAGAGACCCAGTACTTC.

The chain couples TRBV6-5 to TRBJ1-5; weak D call: TRBD1 (6 bases). This CDR3 is 13 amino acids long. Germline V CDR1 and CDR2: MNHEY, SVGAGI. Deletions cut 5 bases from V and 13 bases from J, with 18 bases between. Here the CDR3 reads CASSSKLGQRQHF. CDR3 in DNA: TGTGCCAGCAGTAGTAAGCTTGGACAGCGTCAGCATTTT.

This clone was counted between two and nine times. CDR3 in amino acids: CASSSPMNRGSYEQYV. CDR3 DNA sequence: TGTGCCAGCAGCTCGCCGATGAACAGGGGATCCTACGAGCAGTACGTC. The chain combines TRBV13 with TRBJ2-7; 7 bases align to TRBD1. This CDR3 is built from 16 residues. The junction had 10 bases not matched to a gene; V was cut back by 4 bases and J by 1 base. The germline gives CDR1 PRHDT, CDR2 FYEKMQ (reference sequence).

This chain's CDR3 is CASSQPPGSEQYV. The CDR3 DNA sequence: TGTGCCAGCAGCCAACCCCCAGGGTCCGAGCAGTACGTC. V is TRBV28 and J is TRBJ2-7; D perhaps matches TRBD1 (5 bases). The length of the CDR3 is 13 residues. In germline, CDR1 is MDHEN, CDR2 SYDVKM. Trimming cost V 6 bases and J 6 bases, with 15 bases left between them.

The V and J genes are TRBV19 and TRBJ2-7; 13 nucleotides align to TRBD2. Trimming cost V 6 bases and J 2 bases; bases outside gene matches: 4. This CDR3 region has 15 residues. Germline CDR1 LNHDA, CDR2 SQIVND (reference sequence). CDR3 in amino acids: CASRQTSGGAYEQYV. CDR3 DNA sequence: TGTGCCAGTAGGCAAACTAGCGGGGGGGCCTACGAGCAGTACGTC.

The chain uses TRBV5-8 and TRBJ2-5; D not resolved. This CDR3 spans 12 amino acids. Looked up from germline, CDR1 is SGHTS and CDR2 is YDEGEE. V was trimmed by 3 bases and J by 4 bases, leaving 7 bases between them. CDR3 amino acids: CASSSQRETQYF. The CDR3 DNA sequence: TGTGCCAGCAGCTCCCAGCGAGAGACCCAGTACTTC.

The table lists this clone with a few counts. The V and J genes are TRBV7-2 and TRBJ2-7; D is uncertain. Germline CDR1 SGHTA, CDR2 FQGNSA. V gave up 3 bases and J gave up 0 bases, with 12 bases separating them. The length of the CDR3 is 15 residues. The CDR3 coding sequence is TGTGCCAGCAGCTTCCGGCGAGAGGCCTCCTACGAGCAGTACTTC. Translated: CASSFRREASYEQYF.

The chain carries TRBV18 and TRBJ2-2; D may be TRBD2 (5 bases). This CDR3 has 15 residues. The ends were cut back, 3 bases at V and 0 bases at J, with 8 bases in the middle. Germline V gene sequence: CDR1 KGHSH, CDR2 LQKENI. In nucleotides, the CDR3 is TGTGCCAGCTCACCGATCGGGACGAACACCGGGGAGCTGTTTTTT. Amino acids: CASSPIGTNTGELFF.

This clone was seen more than once but under ten times. The chain uses TRBV29-1 and TRBJ2-1; TRBD1 might be the D (6 bases). CDR3 size: 14 residues. The germline CDR1 and CDR2 sequences are SQVTM and ANQGSEA. Trimming stripped 7 bases from V and 1 base from J, with 14 bases between. CDR3 protein: CSGTGSVSYNEQFF. The CDR3 DNA follows: TGCAGCGGCACAGGGTCTGTGTCCTACAATGAGCAGTTCTTC.

The rearrangement links TRBV7-3 to TRBJ2-7, with D possibly being TRBD1 (6 bases). Trimming pared 2 bases from V and 5 bases from J, leaving 10 bases between. The CDR3 has 13 amino acids. From germline, CDR1 is SGHTA and CDR2 FQGTGA. This CDR3 is CASSLEPGDEQYF. Here the CDR3 DNA reads TGTGCCAGCAGCTTAGAGCCAGGGGACGAGCAGTACTTC.

This rearrangement joins TRBV18 to TRBJ2-5; 12 bases are a match to TRBD1. V dropped 6 bases and J dropped 4; count of bases not matched to a gene: 9. Germline V gives CDR1 KGHSH, CDR2 LQKENI. CDR3 length: 16 amino acids. CDR3 sequence reads: CASSRQGTGGTETQYF. CDR3 DNA sequence: TGTGCCAGCTCCCGACAGGGGACAGGGGGCACAGAGACCCAGTACTTC.

This clone came up a few times. The rearrangement uses TRBV6-5 and TRBJ2-5; TRBD1 is a possible D gene (6 bases). Trimming pared 4 bases from V and 2 bases from J, leaving 8 bases between. Germline V gives CDR1 MNHEY, CDR2 SVGAGI. There are 13 residues in the CDR3. The CDR3 is CASSWTVQETQYF. In DNA form, the CDR3 reads TGTGCCAGCAGTTGGACAGTACAAGAGACCCAGTACTTC.

This clone occurred a few times. V usage is TRBV14 and J usage is TRBJ2-7; no firm D call. The germline CDR1 and CDR2 sequences are SGHDN and FVKESK. V gave up 4 bases and J gave up 2 bases, with 9 bases separating them. The CDR3 has 13 amino acids. The CDR3 protein is CASSRGYTYEQYV. The CDR3 DNA reads TGTGCCAGCAGCCGAGGATATACCTACGAGCAGTACGTC.

The V gene is TRBV6-5, the J gene TRBJ2-5; possibly TRBD1 for D (5 bases). Trimming removed 3 bases at V and 3 bases at J, with 11 bases between. This CDR3 spans 14 amino acids. The germline V gene encodes CDR1 MNHEY and CDR2 SVGAGI. The DNA of the CDR3 is TGTGCCAGCAGTTATATTGACAGAAAAGAGACCCAGTACTTC. Amino acids: CASSYIDRKETQYF.

This clone came up a few times. The chain links TRBV30 to TRBJ1-2; D gene unclear. The V gene lost 4 bases and the J gene lost 8 bases, with 17 bases spanning the gap. Germline CDR1 is GTSNPN and CDR2 is SVGIG (reference sequence). This CDR3 contains 13 residues. The CDR3 region is CAWMRRVGSGYTF. In DNA form, the CDR3 reads TGTGCCTGGATGCGTCGGGTGGGCTCGGGCTACACCTTC.

The chain links TRBV29-1 to TRBJ2-6; D gene unclear. The CDR3 runs to 14 residues. The germline V gene has CDR1 SQVTM and CDR2 ANQGSEA. V was shortened by 3 bases and J by 0 bases, with 6 bases between the two germline ends. CDR3 sequence reads: CSVEDGSGANVLTF. The CDR3 nucleotides are TGCAGCGTTGAGGATGGCTCTGGGGCCAACGTCCTGACTTTC.

This chain joins TRBV27 and TRBJ1-5; D gene ambiguous. Between the trimmed V and J ends, which lost 3 bases and 0 bases, there was a span of 6 bases. Germline CDR1 MNHEY, CDR2 SMNVEV (reference sequence). CDR3 size: 14 residues. The CDR3 region is CASSFAYSNQPQHF. DNA for the CDR3: TGTGCCAGCAGTTTCGCGTATAGCAATCAGCCCCAGCATTTT.